The clone carrying this TCR beta chain showed up just a few times. Antigen specificity is unknown. This sample was taken from a study of chemoradiotherapy in HPV16-positive cancers. Across the whole study: Candidate HPV-specific T-cell clones and common TCR motifs came from functional assays in a couple of HPV16-positive patients.

General study points: Non-HPV-specific T cells did not expand in tumors during treatment, whereas candidate HPV-specific clones and E7-related motifs did. For HPV16-positive patients, expanding HPV-responsive T cells associated with longer recurrence-free survival.

Sequencing was performed with immunoSEQ multiplex PCR; in TCRdb, only in-frame clones are kept and a portion is missing. This sample has about 25,000 clones, with roughly nine tenths found just once. The CDR3 is 15 amino acids. Germline V gene lookup returns CDR1 SGHNT and CDR2 YYREEE (reference sequence). The V and J ends lost 3 bases and 7 bases, in that order; junction bases with no gene match: 6. Sequenced here: blood, sampled from a patient who underwent chemoradiotherapy. J is TRBJ1-4 and V is TRBV5-4; 10 bases are shared with TRBD1. This TCR was sampled from a human donor with HPV-associated anogenital cancer. Here the CDR3 DNA reads TGTGCCAGCAGCTCCAGACAGGGGGCGGGTGAAAAACTGTTTTTT. Translating gives CASSSRQGAGEKLFF.